This T cell receptor (beta chain) is from a study of blood T cell repertoires in COVID-19. Study-wide context: T cells, B-cell-depleted T cells, or PBMCs supplied cDNA or gDNA.

This clone was counted a few times. The germline V and J ends were trimmed by 1 base and 7 bases, with 16 bases remaining between them. Germline V gene lookup returns CDR1 SGHDN and CDR2 FVKESK. The CDR3 totals 15 residues. Only in-frame clones appear in the TCRdb table, and some are missing; sequencing was by immunoSEQ multiplex PCR. This table has 350,000 to 400,000 clones, over 75% appearing once. V usage is TRBV14 and J usage is TRBJ1-2, with D possibly being TRBD1 (6 bases). Source material: PBMCs or T cells enriched from blood (not recorded which). The sequence derives from a woman in her thirties who had recovered from COVID-19. CDR3 coding DNA: TGTGCCAGCAGCCAAGGGACAGACGCCCATCTTGGCTACACCTTC. Amino acid sequence: CASSQGTDAHLGYTF.